A single sample gave rise to the 3 T cell receptor beta chains below, sequenced in a study of cytomegalovirus exposure and HLA in healthy donors. The PCR used 60 Vbeta and 13 Jbeta primers. Libraries were prepared by immunoSEQ multiplex PCR; TCRdb keeps only in-frame clonotypes and omits some of them. The sample holds approximately 210,000 clones; about four fifths are singletons and the top ten take 1.5% to 2%. The sample taken for sequencing was PBMCs. Source of these receptors: a woman in her fifties or sixties in good health and CMV-seronegative.

This clone has only a few counts. The genes are TRBV11-1 and TRBJ2-6, with D tentatively TRBD1 (7 bases). V lost 3 bases and J 2 bases, leaving 14 bases between the germline ends. CDR1 is SGHAT, CDR2 FQDESV, per germline (reference sequence). The CDR3 length is 17 residues. CDR3 nucleotide sequence: TGTGCCAGCAGCTTCCGACAGGGAGGCACTGGGGCCAACGTCCTGACTTTC. Its translation: CASSFRQGGTGANVLTF.

The chain employs TRBV7-9 and TRBJ2-7; 7 nucleotides agree with TRBD1. J gave up 2 bases and V 5 bases, and 9 bases lay outside the gene matches. CDR3 length equals 15 residues. Germline assignment: CDR1 SEHNR and CDR2 FQNEAQ (reference sequence). The CDR3 protein is CASSRDRASTYEQYF. DNA of the CDR3: TGTGCCAGCAGCCGAGACAGGGCCTCTACCTACGAGCAGTACTTC. The full variable domain, rest sourced from reference TRBV7-9 and TRBJ2-7, is DTGVSQNPRHKITKRGQNVTFRCDPISEHNRLYWYRQTLGQGPEFLTYFQNEAQLEKSRLLSDRFSAERPKGSFSTLEIQRTEQGDSAMYLCASSRDRASTYEQYFGPGTRLTVT.

The CDR3 sequence: CASTSGSYSPLHF. For the CDR3, the DNA is TGTGCCAGCACCAGTGGTAGCTATTCACCCCTCCACTTT. This chain links TRBV6-1 with TRBJ1-6; no definite D call. CDR3 size: 13 residues. Germline V gives CDR1 MNHNS, CDR2 SASEGT. V lost 7 bases to trimming and J lost 8 bases, with 12 bases between them.